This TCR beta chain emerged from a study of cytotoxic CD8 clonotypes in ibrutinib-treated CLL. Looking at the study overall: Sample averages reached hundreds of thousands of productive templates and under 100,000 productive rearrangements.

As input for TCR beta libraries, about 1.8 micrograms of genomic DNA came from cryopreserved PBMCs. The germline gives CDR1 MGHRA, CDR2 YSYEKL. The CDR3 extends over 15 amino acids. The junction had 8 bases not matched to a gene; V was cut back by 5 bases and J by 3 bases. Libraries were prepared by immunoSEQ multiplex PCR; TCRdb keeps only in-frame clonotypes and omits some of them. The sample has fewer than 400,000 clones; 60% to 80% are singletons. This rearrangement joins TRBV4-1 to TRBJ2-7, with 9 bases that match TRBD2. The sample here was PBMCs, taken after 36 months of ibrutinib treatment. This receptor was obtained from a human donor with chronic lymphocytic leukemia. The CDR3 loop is CASSSRLAANYEQYF. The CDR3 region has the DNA TGCGCCAGCAGCTCACGACTAGCGGCGAACTACGAGCAGTACTTC.